Listed below are T cell receptor beta chains from one sample, sequenced in a study of T-cell memory formation after mild COVID-19. TCRdb processed the 5' RACE reads anew with MiXCR; each CDR3 protein has one entry. Here the sample spans more than 300,000 distinct CDR3 sequences, 20% to 25% being singletons. Material for sequencing was PBMCs or a T cell subset sorted from them (not recorded which). Source of these receptors: a man in his late teens or twenties who had mild COVID-19 (a few samples of this study predate the infection). Cell type and time point are not known. CDR3s include the opening cysteine and the closing phenylalanine or tryptophan. D genes are given only for firm matches. Size is omitted from some rows. Given values are once, few, many or a class for expanded clones.

D: NA
size: NA
J: TRBJ2-7
V: TRBV4-1
CDR3: CASSQDPGGEYEQYF
DNA: TGCGCCAGCAGCCAAGACCCGGGCGGAGAATACGAGCAGTACTTC

D: NA
size: NA
J: TRBJ2-1
V: TRBV29-1
CDR3: CSVGLDYNEQFF
DNA: TGCAGCGTCGGACTGGACTACAATGAGCAGTTCTTC

D: TRBD1
size: few
J: TRBJ2-7
V: TRBV7-2
CDR3: CASSSGQYEQYF
DNA: TGTGCCAGCAGCTCGGGACAGTACGAGCAGTACTTC

D: TRBD1
size: few
J: TRBJ1-1
V: TRBV5-1
CDR3: CASSLGQGWEAFF
DNA: TGCGCCAGCAGCTTGGGACAGGGGTGGGAAGCTTTCTTT

D: NA
size: NA
J: TRBJ1-1
V: TRBV4-1
CDR3: CASSQVPGLKAFF
DNA: TGCGCCAGCAGCCAAGTACCGGGATTGAAAGCTTTCTTT

D: TRBD1
size: NA
J: TRBJ2-1
V: TRBV4-1
CDR3: CASSPSGTGSTKKFF
DNA: TGCGCCAGCAGCCCTTCAGGGACAGGGTCGACGAAGAAGTTCTTC

D: NA
size: few
J: TRBJ2-2
V: TRBV5-5
CDR3: CASSFLTGGTGELFF
DNA: TGTGCCAGCAGCTTTCTGACAGGCGGGACCGGGGAGCTGTTTTTT

D: TRBD1
size: NA
J: TRBJ1-2
V: TRBV28
CDR3: CASTQGINYGYTF
DNA: TGTGCCAGCACACAGGGGATCAACTATGGCTACACCTTC

D: NA
size: few
J: TRBJ2-1
V: TRBV10-3
CDR3: CAISEWRNEQFF
DNA: TGTGCCATCAGTGAATGGAGGAATGAGCAGTTCTTC

D: TRBD2
size: NA
J: TRBJ2-5
V: TRBV5-4
CDR3: CASRLAGGSLQTQYF
DNA: TGTGCCAGCAGACTAGCGGGGGGGTCCCTTCAGACCCAGTACTTC

D: NA
size: once
J: TRBJ2-5
V: TRBV11-2
CDR3: CASSLDRLGVGETQYF
DNA: TGTGCCAGCAGCTTAGATCGTCTTGGGGTAGGAGAGACCCAGTACTTC

D: TRBD2
size: few
J: TRBJ2-1
V: TRBV5-1
CDR3: CASSLGAGGNGEQFF
DNA: TGCGCCAGCAGCTTGGGAGCGGGGGGGAACGGTGAGCAGTTCTTC

D: TRBD2
size: few
J: TRBJ2-3
V: TRBV4-1
CDR3: CASSQSASGSTDTQYF
DNA: TGCGCCAGCAGCCAATCCGCTAGCGGGAGCACAGATACGCAGTATTTT

D: NA
size: few
J: TRBJ1-1
V: TRBV7-2
CDR3: CASTRSGSGTEAFF
DNA: TGTGCCAGCACCCGATCGGGGTCGGGCACTGAAGCTTTCTTT

D: NA
size: few
J: TRBJ1-5
V: TRBV27
CDR3: CASSFVGQPQHF
DNA: TGTGCCAGCAGTTTCGTGGGTCAGCCCCAGCATTTT

D: NA
size: few
J: TRBJ1-4
V: TRBV27
CDR3: CASIDLQGRSEKLFF
DNA: TGTGCCAGCATCGACCTACAGGGTCGTAGTGAAAAACTGTTTTTT

D: NA
size: many
J: TRBJ1-1
V: TRBV7-2
CDR3: CASSLVAGVNTEAFF
DNA: TGTGCCAGCAGCTTAGTTGCAGGGGTGAACACTGAAGCTTTCTTT

D: NA
size: few
J: TRBJ2-1
V: TRBV12-3/TRBV12-4
CDR3: CASSWLQGNEQFF
DNA: TGTGCCAGCAGTTGGCTCCAGGGAAATGAGCAGTTCTTC

D: NA
size: few
J: TRBJ2-2
V: TRBV5-1
CDR3: CASSPAGLTSGELFF
DNA: TGCGCCAGCAGCCCGGCAGGGCTTACATCCGGGGAGCTGTTTTTT

D: TRBD2
size: few
J: TRBJ2-1
V: TRBV7-2
CDR3: CASSLTAGGSYEQFF
DNA: TGTGCCAGCAGCTTAACAGCGGGGGGGAGCTATGAGCAGTTCTTC

D: NA
size: NA
J: TRBJ1-1
V: TRBV6-5
CDR3: CASSWAGRDFF
DNA: TGTGCCAGCAGTTGGGCGGGGCGGGATTTCTTT

D: TRBD2
size: many
J: TRBJ2-3
V: TRBV11-2
CDR3: CASSPFPGGSSTDTQYF
DNA: TGTGCCAGCAGCCCTTTTCCGGGGGGGTCTAGCACAGATACGCAGTATTTT

D: NA
size: few
J: TRBJ2-3
V: TRBV24-1
CDR3: CATSDVSGTSTDTQYF
DNA: TGTGCCACCAGTGATGTATCCGGGACTAGCACAGATACGCAGTATTTT